This T cell receptor (beta chain) was sequenced for a study of regulatory T cells in long-lasting Graves disease. The time point denotes: newly diagnosed GD, antithyroid drugs for less than 3 months. The TCR library used RNA extracted from PBMCs. Germline V gene sequence: CDR1 PRHDT, CDR2 FYEKMQ (reference sequence). V gave up 0 bases and J gave up 8 bases, with 4 bases separating them. This CDR3 is built from 11 residues. Library construction for TCR beta used iRepertoire HTBI primers and Arm-PCR of CDR3 regions. In TCRdb, the multiplex PCR reads were re-called with MiXCR into one record per CDR3 protein. The repertoire consists of about 420,000 distinct CDR3 sequences, with around 17% occurring once and the leading ten covering 23%. Separately, the same data were catalogued under a study of T cells in Graves' hyperthyroidism and ophthalmopathy.

The chain employs TRBV13 and TRBJ1-2; D ambiguous. The clonotype originates from a young woman with Graves disease. Sequencing used peripheral blood mononuclear cells (PBMCs), obtained at new diagnosis, from a patient treated with antithyroid drugs. This CDR3 is CASSLGFGYTF. The CDR3 coding sequence is TGTGCCAGCAGCTTAGGTTTCGGCTACACCTTC.